This is a list of T cell receptor beta chains from one sample in a study of T cell changes during pregnancy in multiple sclerosis. Using immunoSEQ multiplex PCR, the repertoire was profiled, and TCRdb retains in-frame clones only, with some absent. In the table there are 25,000 to 30,000 clones, around nine tenths of which are singletons. The specimen was CD4+ T cells from peripheral blood mononuclear cells, collected in the first trimester of pregnancy. The receptors were gathered from a female donor with multiple sclerosis, enrolled in a pregnancy study. The CDR3 runs from the conserved cysteine through the conserved F or W. The order of the fields is J gene, CDR3 length, clone size, V gene, D gene, CDR3 DNA, CDR3 protein. A D gene is named only where the DNA matches it firmly. Only some rows state a clone size, as once, few, many or a class for expanded clones.

J gene: TRBJ1-4
CDR3 length: 14
clone size: .
V gene: TRBV4-2
D gene: .
CDR3 DNA: TGTGCCAGCAGCCAAGATCTGACTAATGAAAAACTGTTTTTT
CDR3 protein: CASSQDLTNEKLFF

J gene: TRBJ2-7
CDR3 length: 14
clone size: .
V gene: TRBV11-2
D gene: TRBD2
CDR3 DNA: TGTGCCAGCAGCGCGACTAGCGGCTCTTTCGAGCAGTACTTC
CDR3 protein: CASSATSGSFEQYF

J gene: TRBJ1-6
CDR3 length: 15
clone size: .
V gene: TRBV5-4
D gene: TRBD1
CDR3 DNA: TGTGCCAGCAGCTTGGGAGGGACAGGGCCCTCACCCCTCCACTTT
CDR3 protein: CASSLGGTGPSPLHF

J gene: TRBJ1-6
CDR3 length: 17
clone size: .
V gene: TRBV30
D gene: .
CDR3 DNA: TGTGCCTGGAGTGTAGGGGCATTCTACTCCTATAATTCACCCCTCCACTTT
CDR3 protein: CAWSVGAFYSYNSPLHF

J gene: TRBJ2-1
CDR3 length: 15
clone size: .
V gene: TRBV5-1
D gene: TRBD1
CDR3 DNA: TGCGCCAGCAGCCGACAGGGGACAACCTACAATGAGCAGTTCTTC
CDR3 protein: CASSRQGTTYNEQFF

J gene: TRBJ1-3
CDR3 length: 15
clone size: .
V gene: TRBV2
D gene: .
CDR3 DNA: TGTGCCAGCAGTGAAGCTGGAGGGTTTGGAAACACCATATATTTT
CDR3 protein: CASSEAGGFGNTIYF

J gene: TRBJ1-1
CDR3 length: 15
clone size: .
V gene: TRBV25-1
D gene: .
CDR3 DNA: TGTGCCAGCAGTGATAAAGGGGCTGGGGGCATTGAAGCTTTCTTT
CDR3 protein: CASSDKGAGGIEAFF

J gene: TRBJ2-1
CDR3 length: 14
clone size: .
V gene: TRBV5-5
D gene: .
CDR3 DNA: TGTGCCAGCAGCCCCGGACAGTCCTACAATGAGCAGTTCTTC
CDR3 protein: CASSPGQSYNEQFF

J gene: TRBJ1-2
CDR3 length: 13
clone size: .
V gene: TRBV6-1
D gene: TRBD1
CDR3 DNA: TGTGCCAGCTCTACAGGGGACCCCTATGGCTACACCTTC
CDR3 protein: CASSTGDPYGYTF

J gene: TRBJ2-1
CDR3 length: 14
clone size: .
V gene: TRBV2
D gene: TRBD2
CDR3 DNA: TGTGCCAGCAAGAGCGGGGGTCGAGACAATGAGCAGTTCTTC
CDR3 protein: CASKSGGRDNEQFF

J gene: TRBJ1-3
CDR3 length: 17
clone size: .
V gene: TRBV28
D gene: .
CDR3 DNA: TGTGCCAGCCCACGGGGGGGACTGGATCTTACTGGAAACACCATATATTTT
CDR3 protein: CASPRGGLDLTGNTIYF

J gene: TRBJ1-2
CDR3 length: 14
clone size: .
V gene: TRBV4-3
D gene: .
CDR3 DNA: TGCGCCAGCAGCCAAGATCTCCAGATTTGGGGCTACACCTTC
CDR3 protein: CASSQDLQIWGYTF

J gene: TRBJ1-3
CDR3 length: 15
clone size: .
V gene: TRBV6-6
D gene: TRBD1
CDR3 DNA: TGTGCCAGCAGTTTCGGACAGGGGTGGGGAAACACCATATATTTT
CDR3 protein: CASSFGQGWGNTIYF

J gene: TRBJ2-3
CDR3 length: 19
clone size: .
V gene: TRBV7-6
D gene: TRBD2
CDR3 DNA: TGTGCCAGCAGCCACAACCAGCCGGCGTCGGGGGGAATCACAGATACGCAGTATTTT
CDR3 protein: CASSHNQPASGGITDTQYF

J gene: TRBJ2-5
CDR3 length: 17
clone size: .
V gene: TRBV5-1
D gene: TRBD1
CDR3 DNA: TGCGCCAGCAGCTCGAACCCGGGACAGGGGGCTGGAGAGACCCAGTACTTC
CDR3 protein: CASSSNPGQGAGETQYF

J gene: TRBJ2-3
CDR3 length: 15
clone size: .
V gene: TRBV5-1
D gene: .
CDR3 DNA: TGCGCCAGCAGCTTGGTTAGCGCACGCACAGATACGCAGTATTTT
CDR3 protein: CASSLVSARTDTQYF

J gene: TRBJ1-6
CDR3 length: 17
clone size: .
V gene: TRBV7-2
D gene: TRBD1
CDR3 DNA: TGTGCCAGCAGCCCGAACTCCGGGACAGGGTGGTATTCACCCCTCCACTTT
CDR3 protein: CASSPNSGTGWYSPLHF

J gene: TRBJ2-2
CDR3 length: 16
clone size: .
V gene: TRBV5-1
D gene: .
CDR3 DNA: TGCGCCAGCAGCTGGGGCCCACTTTCCGTAACCGGGGAGCTGTTTTTT
CDR3 protein: CASSWGPLSVTGELFF

J gene: TRBJ1-6
CDR3 length: 16
clone size: few
V gene: TRBV7-2
D gene: TRBD1
CDR3 DNA: TGTGCCAGCAGCCGTGGGTCCCACCAGGGGGCGTCACCCCTCCACTTT
CDR3 protein: CASSRGSHQGASPLHF

J gene: TRBJ1-1
CDR3 length: 14
clone size: .
V gene: TRBV6-4
D gene: TRBD1
CDR3 DNA: TGTGCCAGCAGTGTGGACAGGGGGCTTGATGAAGCTTTCTTT
CDR3 protein: CASSVDRGLDEAFF

J gene: TRBJ2-5
CDR3 length: 15
clone size: .
V gene: TRBV5-8
D gene: .
CDR3 DNA: TGTGCCAGCAGCTTTACCGTCCCAGCGGAAGGGACCCAGTACTTC
CDR3 protein: CASSFTVPAEGTQYF

J gene: TRBJ2-1
CDR3 length: 16
clone size: .
V gene: TRBV7-9
D gene: TRBD2
CDR3 DNA: TGTGCCAGCAGCCCGCCTAGCGGGGGGACCTACAATGAGCAGTTCTTC
CDR3 protein: CASSPPSGGTYNEQFF

J gene: TRBJ1-6
CDR3 length: 14
clone size: .
V gene: TRBV7-9
D gene: .
CDR3 DNA: TGTGCCAGCAGCCCCGAGGTGATTAATTCACCCCTCCACTTT
CDR3 protein: CASSPEVINSPLHF

J gene: TRBJ1-5
CDR3 length: 15
clone size: .
V gene: TRBV2
D gene: .
CDR3 DNA: TGTGCCAGCAGTGCAGACGGACAGCCAAATCAGCCCCAGCATTTT
CDR3 protein: CASSADGQPNQPQHF

J gene: TRBJ1-3
CDR3 length: 15
clone size: .
V gene: TRBV5-1
D gene: .
CDR3 DNA: TGCGCCAGCAGCTTGAATGTCCTTAGCGGAAACACCATATATTTT
CDR3 protein: CASSLNVLSGNTIYF

J gene: TRBJ1-3
CDR3 length: 13
clone size: .
V gene: TRBV5-1
D gene: .
CDR3 DNA: TGCGCCAGCATGCCAGACAATGGAAACACCATATATTTT
CDR3 protein: CASMPDNGNTIYF

J gene: TRBJ1-6
CDR3 length: 18
clone size: .
V gene: TRBV21-1
D gene: .
CDR3 DNA: TGTGCCAGCAGCAAAGAGACAGTTGCCGGGGGTTATAATTCACCCCTCCACTTT
CDR3 protein: CASSKETVAGGYNSPLHF

J gene: TRBJ2-2
CDR3 length: 18
clone size: .
V gene: TRBV7-3
D gene: .
CDR3 DNA: TGTGCCAGCAGCTTAAGTCCATTGGGCAGCTCGAACACCGGGGAGCTGTTTTTT
CDR3 protein: CASSLSPLGSSNTGELFF

J gene: TRBJ1-2
CDR3 length: 14
clone size: .
V gene: TRBV7-2
D gene: TRBD1
CDR3 DNA: TGTGCCAGCAGCCAGACACAGGGGGGCTATGGCTACACCTTC
CDR3 protein: CASSQTQGGYGYTF

J gene: TRBJ2-6
CDR3 length: 17
clone size: once
V gene: TRBV7-9
D gene: .
CDR3 DNA: TGTGCCAGCCGAGACTGGCCCTCTCCGGGAGGGGCCAACGTCCTGACTTTC
CDR3 protein: CASRDWPSPGGANVLTF

J gene: TRBJ2-5
CDR3 length: 17
clone size: .
V gene: TRBV5-4
D gene: TRBD2
CDR3 DNA: TGTGCCAGCAGCACTAAATCCCTGACTAGCGGGGGAGAGACCCAGTACTTC
CDR3 protein: CASSTKSLTSGGETQYF

J gene: TRBJ2-1
CDR3 length: 14
clone size: .
V gene: TRBV6-1
D gene: TRBD2
CDR3 DNA: TGTGCCAGCAGAGCACTAGCGGGTTTTAATGAGCAGTTCTTC
CDR3 protein: CASRALAGFNEQFF

J gene: TRBJ2-1
CDR3 length: 14
clone size: .
V gene: TRBV7-3
D gene: TRBD1
CDR3 DNA: TGTGCCAGCAGCTGGGGGACAGGGAACAATGAGCAGTTCTTC
CDR3 protein: CASSWGTGNNEQFF

J gene: TRBJ2-7
CDR3 length: 11
clone size: .
V gene: TRBV29-1
D gene: .
CDR3 DNA: TGCAGCGGTCGGGACTCCTACGAGCAGTACTTC
CDR3 protein: CSGRDSYEQYF

J gene: TRBJ2-1
CDR3 length: 13
clone size: .
V gene: TRBV7-7
D gene: .
CDR3 DNA: TGTGCTAGCAGCTTAGCGGCCGACAATGAGCAGTTCTTC
CDR3 protein: CASSLAADNEQFF

J gene: TRBJ2-2
CDR3 length: 15
clone size: .
V gene: TRBV11-2
D gene: .
CDR3 DNA: TGTGCCAGCAGCAGACTGGCTAGTCGAGTGGGGGAGCTGTTTTTT
CDR3 protein: CASSRLASRVGELFF

J gene: TRBJ2-2
CDR3 length: 17
clone size: .
V gene: TRBV7-8
D gene: TRBD2
CDR3 DNA: TGTGCCAGCAGCCCTCGGACTAGCACGTCGAACACCGGGGAGCTGTTTTTT
CDR3 protein: CASSPRTSTSNTGELFF

J gene: TRBJ2-2
CDR3 length: 15
clone size: .
V gene: TRBV6-5
D gene: .
CDR3 DNA: TGTGCCAGCAATCCAGGGTCATCGAACACCGGGGAGCTGTTTTTT
CDR3 protein: CASNPGSSNTGELFF

J gene: TRBJ1-4
CDR3 length: 17
clone size: .
V gene: TRBV28
D gene: .
CDR3 DNA: TGTGCCAGCAGTTTATCTTCGAGCGGGGCAACTAATGAAAAACTGTTTTTT
CDR3 protein: CASSLSSSGATNEKLFF

J gene: TRBJ2-7
CDR3 length: 17
clone size: .
V gene: TRBV7-2
D gene: TRBD1
CDR3 DNA: TGTGCCAGCAGCCGTTCCCTTTTCCGGGACAGGGACTACGAGCAGTACTTC
CDR3 protein: CASSRSLFRDRDYEQYF

J gene: TRBJ1-1
CDR3 length: 13
clone size: .
V gene: TRBV7-9
D gene: .
CDR3 DNA: TGTGCCAGCAGCCTGGGACAGAACACTGAAGCTTTCTTT
CDR3 protein: CASSLGQNTEAFF

J gene: TRBJ2-1
CDR3 length: 16
clone size: .
V gene: TRBV5-1
D gene: TRBD2
CDR3 DNA: TGCGCCAGCAGCTTCGTAAGCGGGGGGGTCTACAATGAGCAGTTCTTC
CDR3 protein: CASSFVSGGVYNEQFF

J gene: TRBJ1-2
CDR3 length: 13
clone size: .
V gene: TRBV9
D gene: .
CDR3 DNA: TGTGCCAGCAGCCCCGACAGGAACTATGGCTACACCTTC
CDR3 protein: CASSPDRNYGYTF

J gene: TRBJ1-3
CDR3 length: 16
clone size: .
V gene: TRBV7-6
D gene: .
CDR3 DNA: TGTGCCAGCAGCTTAGAAGCCTTCCTCGCTGGAAACACCATATATTTT
CDR3 protein: CASSLEAFLAGNTIYF

J gene: TRBJ1-1
CDR3 length: 13
clone size: once
V gene: TRBV19
D gene: .
CDR3 DNA: TGTGCCAGTAGTTACAGGGTCGGAACTGAAGCTTTCTTT
CDR3 protein: CASSYRVGTEAFF

J gene: TRBJ1-2
CDR3 length: 15
clone size: .
V gene: TRBV6-5
D gene: TRBD1
CDR3 DNA: TGTGCCAGCAGTTACACCACCGGGACAGGGGGGGGCTACACCTTC
CDR3 protein: CASSYTTGTGGGYTF

J gene: TRBJ1-2
CDR3 length: 14
clone size: once
V gene: TRBV5-1
D gene: .
CDR3 DNA: TGCGCCAGCAGTTCGACAGCCTCGAGCTATGGCTACACCTTC
CDR3 protein: CASSSTASSYGYTF

J gene: TRBJ2-7
CDR3 length: 13
clone size: .
V gene: TRBV2
D gene: .
CDR3 DNA: TGTGCCAGCAAGGGGCAGGGGTCTTACGAGCAGTACTTC
CDR3 protein: CASKGQGSYEQYF

J gene: TRBJ1-1
CDR3 length: 15
clone size: .
V gene: TRBV9
D gene: TRBD1
CDR3 DNA: TGTGCCAGCAGCGCGGGACAGGGTTTGAACACTGAAGCTTTCTTT
CDR3 protein: CASSAGQGLNTEAFF

J gene: TRBJ2-3
CDR3 length: 14
clone size: .
V gene: TRBV19
D gene: TRBD1
CDR3 DNA: TGTGCCAGTAGTATTGTACAGGGGGCAGATACGCAGTATTTT
CDR3 protein: CASSIVQGADTQYF

J gene: TRBJ1-3
CDR3 length: 17
clone size: .
V gene: TRBV21-1
D gene: .
CDR3 DNA: TGTGCCAATCCTAAAAGTGGGGTGAACAGGGTCGGAAACACCATATATTTT
CDR3 protein: CANPKSGVNRVGNTIYF

J gene: TRBJ1-1
CDR3 length: 16
clone size: .
V gene: TRBV7-9
D gene: .
CDR3 DNA: TGTGCCAGCAGCTTGGGATCCGGGACACCCTCGCGTGAAGCTTTCTTT
CDR3 protein: CASSLGSGTPSREAFF

J gene: TRBJ1-5
CDR3 length: 13
clone size: .
V gene: TRBV6-1
D gene: .
CDR3 DNA: TGTGCCAGCAGTGAAGCGGCCAATCAGCCCCAGCATTTT
CDR3 protein: CASSEAANQPQHF

J gene: TRBJ1-1
CDR3 length: 14
clone size: .
V gene: TRBV18
D gene: TRBD1
CDR3 DNA: TGTGCCAGCTCACGTTACAGGGGAGGCACTGAAGCTTTCTTT
CDR3 protein: CASSRYRGGTEAFF

J gene: TRBJ1-6
CDR3 length: 12
clone size: .
V gene: TRBV19
D gene: TRBD1
CDR3 DNA: TGTGCCAGTAGTGGTGGTCCAGGGGGCCTCCACTTT
CDR3 protein: CASSGGPGGLHF

J gene: TRBJ2-2
CDR3 length: 15
clone size: .
V gene: TRBV9
D gene: .
CDR3 DNA: TGTGCCAGCAGCGTCCGGGGGGCGGGCACCGGGGAGCTGTTTTTT
CDR3 protein: CASSVRGAGTGELFF

J gene: TRBJ1-3
CDR3 length: 15
clone size: .
V gene: TRBV5-1
D gene: .
CDR3 DNA: TGCGCCAGCAGCTCAACAGGGACCTCTGGAAACACCATATATTTT
CDR3 protein: CASSSTGTSGNTIYF